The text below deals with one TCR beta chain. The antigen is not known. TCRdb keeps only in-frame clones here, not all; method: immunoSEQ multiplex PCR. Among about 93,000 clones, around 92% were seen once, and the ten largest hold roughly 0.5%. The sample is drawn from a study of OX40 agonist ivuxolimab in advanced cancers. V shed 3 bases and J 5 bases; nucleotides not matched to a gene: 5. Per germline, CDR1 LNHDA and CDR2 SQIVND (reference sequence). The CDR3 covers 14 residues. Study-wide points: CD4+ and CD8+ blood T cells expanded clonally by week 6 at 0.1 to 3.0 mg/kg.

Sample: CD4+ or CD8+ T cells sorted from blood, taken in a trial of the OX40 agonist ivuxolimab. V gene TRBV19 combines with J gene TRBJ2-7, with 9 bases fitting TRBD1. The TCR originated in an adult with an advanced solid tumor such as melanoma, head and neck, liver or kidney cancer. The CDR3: CASSIDRGVDEQYF. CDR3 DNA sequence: TGTGCCAGTAGTATTGACAGGGGGGTAGACGAGCAGTACTTC.